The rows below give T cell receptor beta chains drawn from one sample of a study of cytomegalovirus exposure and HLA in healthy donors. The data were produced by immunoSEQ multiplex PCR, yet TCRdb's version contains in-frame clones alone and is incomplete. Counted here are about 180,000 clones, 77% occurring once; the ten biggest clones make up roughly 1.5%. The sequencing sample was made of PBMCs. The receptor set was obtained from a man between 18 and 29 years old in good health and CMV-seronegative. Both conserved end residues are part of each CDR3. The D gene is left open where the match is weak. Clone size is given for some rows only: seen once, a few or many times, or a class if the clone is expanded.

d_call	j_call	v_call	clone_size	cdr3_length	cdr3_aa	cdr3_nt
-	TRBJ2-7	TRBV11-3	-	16	CASTFSRNRAFSEQYF	TGTGCCAGCACCTTCTCGCGAAACAGGGCGTTCTCCGAGCAGTACTTC
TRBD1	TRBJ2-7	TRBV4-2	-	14	CASSRRQGRYEQYF	TGTGCCAGCAGCCGTAGACAGGGGCGGTACGAGCAGTACTTC
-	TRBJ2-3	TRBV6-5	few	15	CASSSGQKITDTQYF	TGTGCCAGCTCTTCCGGACAGAAAATCACAGATACGCAGTATTTT
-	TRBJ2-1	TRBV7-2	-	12	CASSLEALAQFF	TGTGCCAGCAGCTTAGAGGCCCTAGCGCAGTTCTTC
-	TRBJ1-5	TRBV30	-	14	CAWSNGQSNQPQHF	TGTGCCTGGAGTAATGGACAGAGCAATCAGCCCCAGCATTTT
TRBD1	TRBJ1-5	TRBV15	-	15	CATSSQDRAGQPQHF	TGTGCCACCAGCAGTCAAGACAGGGCGGGTCAGCCCCAGCATTTT
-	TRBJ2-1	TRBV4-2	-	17	CASSQDYPPSDYNEQFF	TGTGCCAGCAGCCAAGATTATCCCCCTAGCGACTACAATGAGCAGTTCTTC
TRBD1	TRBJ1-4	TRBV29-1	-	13	CSAKGQGAEKLFF	TGCAGCGCGAAGGGACAGGGGGCCGAAAAACTGTTTTTT
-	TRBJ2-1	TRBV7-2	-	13	CASSFFPYNEQFF	TGTGCCAGCAGCTTCTTCCCCTACAATGAGCAGTTCTTC
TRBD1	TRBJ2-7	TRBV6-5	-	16	CASSYSTGQASYEQYF	TGTGCCAGCAGTTACTCGACGGGACAGGCCTCCTACGAGCAGTACTTC
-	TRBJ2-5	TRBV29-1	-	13	CSVAKTPGETQYF	TGCAGCGTTGCGAAGACTCCTGGGGAGACCCAGTACTTC
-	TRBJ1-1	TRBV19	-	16	CASSIGSGLGNTEAFF	TGTGCCAGTAGTATCGGGTCAGGACTAGGGAACACTGAAGCTTTCTTT